A selection of T cell receptor beta chains follows, all from one sample in a study of T-cell reconstitution after alpha-beta-depleted transplantation in children. TCRdb re-called the PCR reads with MiXCR, one entry per CDR3 protein. The sample yields roughly 30,000 distinct CDR3 sequences, about 7% seen once. The input for sequencing was peripheral blood, taken 60 days after TCRalphabeta/CD19-depleted stem cell transplant. These receptors were obtained from a child younger than two who had a stem cell transplant for acute myeloid leukemia, so the T cells may come from the graft donor. The CDR3 runs from the conserved cysteine through the conserved F or W. A D gene is named only where the DNA matches it firmly. Only some rows state a clone size, as once, few, many or a class for expanded clones.

v_gene,d_gene,j_gene,abundance,CDR3nt,CDR3aa
TRBV7-9,TRBD1,TRBJ2-7,many,TGTGCCAGCAGCTTAGTCCCAGGGGGCGCGTCCTACGAGCAGTACTTC,CASSLVPGGASYEQYF
TRBV27,TRBD1,TRBJ2-7,many,TGTGCCAGCAGTCTCTTCTCAGGGGGCCCCCCCTTCTACGAGCAGTACTTC,CASSLFSGGPPFYEQYF
TRBV30,TRBD1,TRBJ1-5,few,TGTGCCTGGAGTCAAGGACAGGGCAATCAGCCCCAGCATTTT,CAWSQGQGNQPQHF
TRBV10-2,TRBD2,TRBJ2-1,many,TGCGCCAGCAGTAGGGGACTAGCGGGGGGCCAGTTCTTC,CASSRGLAGGQFF
TRBV5-6,-,TRBJ2-7,many,TGTGCCAGCAGCTTGGTGGGGCCCTACGAGCAGTACTTC,CASSLVGPYEQYF
TRBV6-6,-,TRBJ1-1,many,TGTGCCAGCAGAGCGGGATTGAACACTGAAGCTTTCTTT,CASRAGLNTEAFF
TRBV12-3/TRBV12-4,-,TRBJ2-2,many,TGTGCCAGCAGCCCAGGGGCGGGAGATCGTAACGGGGAGCTGTTTTTT,CASSPGAGDRNGELFF
TRBV10-3,-,TRBJ2-1,medium-sized,TGTGCCATAGGGAGCAATGAGCAGTTCTTC,CAIGSNEQFF
TRBV24-1,-,TRBJ2-6,many,TGTGCCACCAGTGACCCTACTACGACAGAGTCTGGGGCCAACGTCCTGACTTTC,CATSDPTTTESGANVLTF
TRBV20-1,-,TRBJ2-3,many,TGCAGTGCCCCACCCGCGAAAATTCCTACGCAGTATTTT,CSAPPAKIPTQYF
TRBV12-3/TRBV12-4,-,TRBJ1-1,many,TGTGCCAGCAAGGCAGGGAACACTGAAGCTTTCTTT,CASKAGNTEAFF
TRBV12-3/TRBV12-4,-,TRBJ2-2,-,TGTGCCAGCAGCCTGGGTTCGGGGCAGCCACTCACCGGGGAGCTGTTTTTT,CASSLGSGQPLTGELFF
TRBV7-6,TRBD1,TRBJ1-5,many,TGTGCCAGCAGCCTGGACAGGGACAATCAGCCCCAGCATTTT,CASSLDRDNQPQHF
TRBV28,-,TRBJ1-2,many,TGTGCCAGCAGTTCCCCGGACAGAGGGGGGTATGGCTACACCTTC,CASSSPDRGGYGYTF
TRBV18,-,TRBJ2-7,many,TGTGCCAGCTCACTGCACACCCACTACGAGCAGTACTTC,CASSLHTHYEQYF
TRBV28,-,TRBJ1-5,many,TGTGCCAGCAGTTTACCAGGGAAAGGCAATCAGCCCCAGCATTTT,CASSLPGKGNQPQHF
TRBV19,-,TRBJ2-7,few,TGTGCCAGTAAACCCCGGGACAACTACGAGCAGTACTTC,CASKPRDNYEQYF
TRBV12-3/TRBV12-4,-,TRBJ2-1,-,TGTGCCATCAGTCCTAGGGGGGCTATTGGCGGGAGACCCTACAATGAGCAGTTCTTC,CAISPRGAIGGRPYNEQFF
TRBV7-3,-,TRBJ2-5,many,TGTGCCAGCAGCTTAAAAACGGGGGAGGCCCAGGGAACCCAGTACTTC,CASSLKTGEAQGTQYF
TRBV4-2,-,TRBJ1-1,many,TGTGCCAGCAGCCCCCTGGGGCAAAAGAACACTGAAGCTTTCTTT,CASSPLGQKNTEAFF
TRBV7-9,-,TRBJ1-1,many,TGTGCCAGCAGCTTACCAGGGTTTCAAGACGCTTTCTTT,CASSLPGFQDAFF
TRBV5-1,TRBD1,TRBJ2-7,medium-sized,TGCGCCAGCAGCTTATCGCGGGACAGGCCCCACTTC,CASSLSRDRPHF
TRBV29-1,-,TRBJ2-2,many,TGCAGCGTAGTGGGGGCCACCGGGGAGCTGTTTTTT,CSVVGATGELFF
TRBV12-3/TRBV12-4,-,TRBJ2-1,few,TGTACCTGCAGTTTAGAACGGAAATTATTGAGCTCCTACAATGAGCAGTTCTTC,CTCSLERKLLSSYNEQFF
TRBV20-1,-,TRBJ1-4,many,TGCAGTGCTAGAGATCCGGGGGCGGGTGAAAAACTGTTTTTT,CSARDPGAGEKLFF
TRBV7-9,TRBD1,TRBJ2-7,many,TGTGCCAGCAGCCATGGGGACAGCCCTTACGAGCAGTACTTC,CASSHGDSPYEQYF
TRBV7-9,-,TRBJ2-7,many,TGTGCCGCTCAAGATGCGCTCTCCTACGAGCAGTACTTC,CAAQDALSYEQYF
TRBV7-9,-,TRBJ2-7,medium-sized,TGTGCCAGCAGCTCCTCAGGGGGAGGAAGGCTGTACGAGCAGTACTTC,CASSSSGGGRLYEQYF
TRBV12-3/TRBV12-4,-,TRBJ2-2,many,TGTGCCAGCCGTAGAGGAGGGCCCACCGGGGAGCTGTTTTTT,CASRRGGPTGELFF
TRBV7-2,-,TRBJ2-3,many,TGTGCCAGCAGTCGAACCCCGACAAGCACAGATACGCAGTATTTT,CASSRTPTSTDTQYF
TRBV5-1,-,TRBJ2-7,many,TGCGCCAGCAACAGGGGAAACGGGGGCTACGAGCAGTACTTC,CASNRGNGGYEQYF
TRBV3-1,-,TRBJ1-2,many,TGTGCCAGCAGCCAAGTTGGTACAGGCTTTAACTATGGCTACACCTTC,CASSQVGTGFNYGYTF
TRBV2,-,TRBJ2-5,many,TGTGCCAGCAGTGAAGAGCGGGTGGGGGAGACCCAGTACTTC,CASSEERVGETQYF
TRBV24-1,-,TRBJ2-5,-,TGTGCCACCAGTGATTTGCGGTTGGAGACCCAGTACTTC,CATSDLRLETQYF
TRBV9,-,TRBJ2-5,many,TGTGCCAGCAGCGCGTGGGGCAGCGAAGAGACCCAGTACTTC,CASSAWGSEETQYF
TRBV7-9,TRBD2,TRBJ2-3,many,TGTGCCAGCAGCAGAGGGACTAGCGGAGATACGCAGTATTTT,CASSRGTSGDTQYF
TRBV11-2,-,TRBJ1-1,many,TGTGCCAGCAGCTTATGGACAGTCAACACTGAAGCTTTCTTT,CASSLWTVNTEAFF
TRBV12-3/TRBV12-4,-,TRBJ1-2,many,TGTGCCAGCACCCATCGGACAGCCAAGAATGGCTACACCTTC,CASTHRTAKNGYTF
TRBV20-1,TRBD2,TRBJ2-5,many,TGCAGTGCTATCCGCCCTAGCGGGGCGATTCAAGAGACCCAGTACTTC,CSAIRPSGAIQETQYF
TRBV5-1,TRBD2,TRBJ2-1,many,TGCGCCAGCAGCTTGGGACTAGCGGGACCGGTGTACAATGAGCAGTTCTTC,CASSLGLAGPVYNEQFF
TRBV11-2,-,TRBJ2-7,many,TGTGCCAGCAGCTTAAACAGGGTAATCTACGAGCAGTACTTC,CASSLNRVIYEQYF
TRBV6-5,-,TRBJ1-6,many,TGTGCCAGCAGCCTACTCGGGGCATATAATTCACCCCTCCACTTT,CASSLLGAYNSPLHF
TRBV6-2/TRBV6-3,TRBD1,TRBJ1-5,many,TGTGCCAGCAGTTTCGACCGGGACAGGGATTGGGATCAGCCCCAGCATTTT,CASSFDRDRDWDQPQHF
TRBV20-1,-,TRBJ2-7,many,TGCAGTCCCCGGCGGCGCTCCTACGAGCAGTACTTC,CSPRRRSYEQYF
TRBV3-1,TRBD2,TRBJ2-7,many,TGTGCCAGCAGCCACAGCGGGAGGAAAGACGAGCAGTACTTC,CASSHSGRKDEQYF
TRBV3-1,-,TRBJ1-5,many,TGTGCCAGCAGCCAAGTCGGCTGCAAGCCCCAGCATTTT,CASSQVGCKPQHF
TRBV4-3,-,TRBJ1-6,many,TGCGCCAGCAGCCAAGCCCTTCTATATTCACCCCTCCACTTT,CASSQALLYSPLHF
TRBV19,-,TRBJ2-7,few,TGTGCCAGTAGTATAGCCCTGACAGGTGCCTACGAGCAGTACTTC,CASSIALTGAYEQYF
TRBV6-5,-,TRBJ2-7,many,TGTGCCAGCAGTTACGGAGGGGGGGAGCAGTACTTC,CASSYGGGEQYF
TRBV11-2,TRBD1,TRBJ2-7,-,TGTGCCAGCAGCTTATCCTCAGGGGGCGCCTACGAGCAGTACTTC,CASSLSSGGAYEQYF
TRBV5-1,TRBD2,TRBJ2-3,-,TGCGCCAGCAGGGAAACTAGCGGGATCACAGATACGCAGTATTTT,CASRETSGITDTQYF
TRBV6-2/TRBV6-3,-,TRBJ2-1,few,TGTGCCAGCAGATTACATAGCGGATACTCCTACAATGAGCAGTTCTTC,CASRLHSGYSYNEQFF
TRBV20-1,-,TRBJ2-3,many,TGCAGTGCTAGAAGACAGGGGAGGGCAGATACGCAGTATTTT,CSARRQGRADTQYF